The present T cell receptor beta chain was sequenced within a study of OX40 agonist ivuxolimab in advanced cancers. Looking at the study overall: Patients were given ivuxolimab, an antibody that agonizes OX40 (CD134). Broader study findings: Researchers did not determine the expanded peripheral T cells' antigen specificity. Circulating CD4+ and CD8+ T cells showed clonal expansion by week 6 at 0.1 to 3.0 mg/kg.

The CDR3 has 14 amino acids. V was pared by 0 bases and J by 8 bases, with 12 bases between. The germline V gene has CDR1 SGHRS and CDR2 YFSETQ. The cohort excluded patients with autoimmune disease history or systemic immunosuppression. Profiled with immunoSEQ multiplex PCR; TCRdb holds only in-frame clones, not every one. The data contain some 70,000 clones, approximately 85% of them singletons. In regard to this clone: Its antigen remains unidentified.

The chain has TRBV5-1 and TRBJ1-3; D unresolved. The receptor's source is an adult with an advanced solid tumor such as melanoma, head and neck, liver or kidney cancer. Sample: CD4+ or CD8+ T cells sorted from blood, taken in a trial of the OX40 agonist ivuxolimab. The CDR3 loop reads CASSLGRTHDTIYF. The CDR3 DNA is TGCGCCAGCAGCTTGGGCAGGACCCATGACACCATATATTTT. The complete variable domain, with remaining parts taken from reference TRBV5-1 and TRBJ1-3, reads KAGVTQTPRYLIKTRGQQVTLSCSPISGHRSVSWYQQTPGQGLQFLFEYFSETQRNKGNFPGRFSGRQFSNSRSEMNVSTLELGDSALYLCASSLGRTHDTIYFGEGSWLTVV.